This T cell receptor (beta chain) appears in the sequencing data of a study of blood T cell repertoires in COVID-19. Study context: From the United States, Italy and Spain came samples of acute and convalescent COVID-19. In each case, the material was cDNA or gDNA derived from T cells, B-cell-depleted T cells, or PBMCs.

This clone was detected only a few times. The protocol was immunoSEQ multiplex PCR, while the TCRdb copy is restricted to in-frame clones and leaves out a portion. Among 200,000 to 300,000 clones, 70% to 90% were seen once, and the ten largest hold 9.1%. Participants were aged about 18 to 90 years from some 24 US areas. V shed 5 bases, J shed 5 bases, and the junction held 2 bases outside the gene matches. The CDR3 contains 12 residues. The sample taken for sequencing was PBMCs or T cells enriched from blood (not recorded which). The rearrangement joins TRBV12-3 or TRBV12-4 to TRBJ1-2; 7 nucleotides line up with TRBD1. This sequence was found in a woman aged 45-60 years with acute COVID-19. CDR3 DNA: TGTGCCAGCAGTACGACAGGGTATGGCTACACCTTC. Amino acids: CASSTTGYGYTF.